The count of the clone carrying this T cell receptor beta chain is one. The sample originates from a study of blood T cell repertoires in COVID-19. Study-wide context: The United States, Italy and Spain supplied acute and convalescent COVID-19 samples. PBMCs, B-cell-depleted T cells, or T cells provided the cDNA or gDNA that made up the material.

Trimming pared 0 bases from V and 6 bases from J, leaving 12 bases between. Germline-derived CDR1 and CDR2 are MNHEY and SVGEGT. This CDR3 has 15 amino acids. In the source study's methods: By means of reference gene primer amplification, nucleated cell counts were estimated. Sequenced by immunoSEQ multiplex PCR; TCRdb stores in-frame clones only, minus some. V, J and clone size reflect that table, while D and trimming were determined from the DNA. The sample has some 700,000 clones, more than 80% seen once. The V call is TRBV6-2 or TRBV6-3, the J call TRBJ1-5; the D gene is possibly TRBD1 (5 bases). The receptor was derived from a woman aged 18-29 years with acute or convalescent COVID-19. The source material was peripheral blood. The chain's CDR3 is CASSYSAGFGQPQHF. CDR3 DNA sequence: TGTGCCAGCAGTTACTCGGCAGGGTTTGGTCAGCCCCAGCATTTT.